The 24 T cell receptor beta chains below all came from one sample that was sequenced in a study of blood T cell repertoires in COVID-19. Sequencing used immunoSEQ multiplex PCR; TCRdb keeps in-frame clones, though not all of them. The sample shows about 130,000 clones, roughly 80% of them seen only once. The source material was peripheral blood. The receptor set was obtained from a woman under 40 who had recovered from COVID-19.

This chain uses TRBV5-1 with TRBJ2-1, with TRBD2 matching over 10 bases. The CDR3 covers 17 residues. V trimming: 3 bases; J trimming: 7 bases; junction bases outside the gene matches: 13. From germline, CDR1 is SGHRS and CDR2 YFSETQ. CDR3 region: CASSSSSFSGGPNEQFF. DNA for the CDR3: TGCGCCAGCAGCTCTTCCTCGTTTAGCGGGGGGCCTAATGAGCAGTTCTTC. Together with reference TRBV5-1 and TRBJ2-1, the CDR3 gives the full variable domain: KAGVTQTPRYLIKTRGQQVTLSCSPISGHRSVSWYQQTPGQGLQFLFEYFSETQRNKGNFPGRFSGRQFSNSRSEMNVSTLELGDSALYLCASSSSSFSGGPNEQFFGPGTRLTVL.

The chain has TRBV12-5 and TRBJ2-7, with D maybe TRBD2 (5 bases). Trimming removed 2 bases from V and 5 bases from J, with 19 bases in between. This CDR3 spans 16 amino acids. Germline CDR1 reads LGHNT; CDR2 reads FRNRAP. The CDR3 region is CASGLFVRGASNEQYF. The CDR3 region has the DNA TGTGCTAGTGGTTTGTTCGTCCGGGGAGCATCGAACGAGCAGTACTTC. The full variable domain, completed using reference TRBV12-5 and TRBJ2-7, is DARVTQTPRHKVTEMGQEVTMRCQPILGHNTVFWYRQTMMQGLELLAYFRNRAPLDDSGMPKDRFSAEMPDATLATLKIQPSEPRDSAVYFCASGLFVRGASNEQYFGPGTRLTVT.

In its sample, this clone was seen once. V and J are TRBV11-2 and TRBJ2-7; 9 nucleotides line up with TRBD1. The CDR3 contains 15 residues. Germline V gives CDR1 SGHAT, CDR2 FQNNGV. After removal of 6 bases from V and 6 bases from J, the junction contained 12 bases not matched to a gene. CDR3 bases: TGTGCCAGCAGTTTGACAGGGGGGTTCGTTGGCGAGCAGTACTTC. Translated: CASSLTGGFVGEQYF.

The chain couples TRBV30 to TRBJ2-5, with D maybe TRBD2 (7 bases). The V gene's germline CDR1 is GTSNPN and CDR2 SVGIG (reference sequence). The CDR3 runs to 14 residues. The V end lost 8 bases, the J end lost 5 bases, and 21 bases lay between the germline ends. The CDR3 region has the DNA TGTGCCGGGGCTCTAGGGGGGGGGCGGGAGACCCAGTACTTC. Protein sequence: CAGALGGGRETQYF. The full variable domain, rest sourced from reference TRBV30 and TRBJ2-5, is SQTIHQWPATLVQPVGSPLSLECTVEGTSNPNLYWYRQAAGRGLQLLFYSVGIGQISSEVPQNLSASRPQDRQFILSSKKLLLSDSGFYLCAGALGGGRETQYFGPGTRLLVL.

CDR3 nucleotide sequence: TGTGCTAGTGGTTGGCGACAGGGACAGGGGGCAAATTCACCCCTCCACTTT. Protein sequence: CASGWRQGQGANSPLHF. The chain links TRBV12-5 to TRBJ1-6; 12 bases fit TRBD1. CDR3 size: 17 residues. CDR1 is LGHNT, CDR2 FRNRAP, per germline. The V and J ends lost 4 bases and 7 bases, in that order; junction bases with no gene match: 8.

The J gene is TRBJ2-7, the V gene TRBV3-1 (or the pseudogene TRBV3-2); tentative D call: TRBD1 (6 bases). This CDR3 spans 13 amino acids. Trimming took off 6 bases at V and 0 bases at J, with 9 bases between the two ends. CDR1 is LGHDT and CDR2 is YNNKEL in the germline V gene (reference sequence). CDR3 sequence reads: CASRQGNSYEQYF. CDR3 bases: TGTGCCAGCAGACAGGGTAACTCCTACGAGCAGTACTTC.

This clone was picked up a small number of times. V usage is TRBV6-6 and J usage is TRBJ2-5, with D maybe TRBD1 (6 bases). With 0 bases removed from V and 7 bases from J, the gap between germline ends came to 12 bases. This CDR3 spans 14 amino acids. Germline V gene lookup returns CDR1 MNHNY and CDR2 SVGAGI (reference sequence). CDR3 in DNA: TGTGCCAGCAGTTACTCCGACAGGCCGGGGACCCAGTACTTC. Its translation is CASSYSDRPGTQYF.

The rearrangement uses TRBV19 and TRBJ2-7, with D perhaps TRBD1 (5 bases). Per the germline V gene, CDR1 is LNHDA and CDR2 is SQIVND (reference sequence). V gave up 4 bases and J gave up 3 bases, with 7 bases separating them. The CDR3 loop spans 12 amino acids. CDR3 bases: TGTGCCAGTAGTAACAGGTACTACGAGCAGTACTTC. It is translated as CASSNRYYEQYF.

The CDR3 region is CASSQGRTSRTQYF. Written as DNA, the CDR3 is TGTGCCAGCAGCCAAGGGAGGACTAGCCGGACCCAGTACTTC. This chain connects TRBV3-1 (or the pseudogene TRBV3-2) to TRBJ2-5; TRBD2 agrees at 8 bases. This CDR3 contains 14 residues. The trim removed 1 base at V and 7 bases at J, leaving 5 bases unmatched. Per germline, CDR1 LGHDT and CDR2 YNNKEL (reference sequence).

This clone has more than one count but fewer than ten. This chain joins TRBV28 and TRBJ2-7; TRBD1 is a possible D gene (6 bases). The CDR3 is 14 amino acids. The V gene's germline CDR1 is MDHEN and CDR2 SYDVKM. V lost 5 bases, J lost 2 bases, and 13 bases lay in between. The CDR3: CASSLGQPPYEQYF. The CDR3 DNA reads TGTGCCAGCAGTCTCGGACAGCCTCCCTACGAGCAGTACTTC.

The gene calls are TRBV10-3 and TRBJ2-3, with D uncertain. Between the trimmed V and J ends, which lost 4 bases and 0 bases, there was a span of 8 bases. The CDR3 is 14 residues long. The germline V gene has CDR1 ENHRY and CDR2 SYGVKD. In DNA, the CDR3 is TGTGCCATCAGTGGACCACTAAGCACAGATACGCAGTATTTT. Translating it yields CAISGPLSTDTQYF.

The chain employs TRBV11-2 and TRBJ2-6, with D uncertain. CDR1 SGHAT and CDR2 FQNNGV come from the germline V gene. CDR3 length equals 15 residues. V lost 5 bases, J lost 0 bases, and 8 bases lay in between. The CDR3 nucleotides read TGTGCCAGCAGCGGCCGTTCCTCTGGGGCCAACGTCCTGACTTTC. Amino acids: CASSGRSSGANVLTF.

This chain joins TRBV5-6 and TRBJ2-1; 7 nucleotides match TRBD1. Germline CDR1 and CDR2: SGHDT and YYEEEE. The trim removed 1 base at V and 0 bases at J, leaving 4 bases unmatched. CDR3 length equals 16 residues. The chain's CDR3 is CASSLYRGLSYNEQFF. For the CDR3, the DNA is TGTGCCAGCAGCTTGTACAGGGGCCTCTCCTACAATGAGCAGTTCTTC.

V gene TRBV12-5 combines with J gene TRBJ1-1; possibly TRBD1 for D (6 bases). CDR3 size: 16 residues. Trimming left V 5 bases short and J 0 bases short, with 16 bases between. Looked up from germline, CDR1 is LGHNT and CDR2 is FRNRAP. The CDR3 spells CASGNRQVGMNTEAFF. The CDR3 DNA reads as TGTGCTAGTGGTAACAGACAGGTCGGAATGAACACTGAAGCTTTCTTT.

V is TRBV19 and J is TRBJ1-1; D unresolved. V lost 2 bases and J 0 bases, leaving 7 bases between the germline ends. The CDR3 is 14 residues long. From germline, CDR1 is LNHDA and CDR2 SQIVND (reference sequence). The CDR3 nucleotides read TGTGCCAGTAGTATACGGGGTTTGAACACTGAAGCTTTCTTT. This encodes CASSIRGLNTEAFF. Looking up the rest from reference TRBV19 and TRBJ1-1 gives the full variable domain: DGGITQSPKYLFRKEGQNVTLSCEQNLNHDAMYWYRQDPGQGLRLIYYSQIVNDFQKGDIAEGYSVSREKKESFPLTVTSAQKNPTAFYLCASSIRGLNTEAFFGQGTRLTVV.

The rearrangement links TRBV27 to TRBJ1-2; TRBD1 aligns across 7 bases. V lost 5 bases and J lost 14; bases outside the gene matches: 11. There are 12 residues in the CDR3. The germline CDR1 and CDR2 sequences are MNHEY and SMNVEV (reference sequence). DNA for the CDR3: TGTGCCAGCAGTCCTCTACAGGGGTTGGAGACCTTC. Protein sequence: CASSPLQGLETF.

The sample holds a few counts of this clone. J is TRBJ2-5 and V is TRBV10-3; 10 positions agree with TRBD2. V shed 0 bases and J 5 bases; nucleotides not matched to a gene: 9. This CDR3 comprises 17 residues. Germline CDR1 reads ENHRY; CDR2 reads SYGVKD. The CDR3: CAISESASGGLRETQYF. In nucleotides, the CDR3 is TGTGCCATCAGTGAGTCGGCTAGCGGGGGTCTTAGGGAGACCCAGTACTTC.

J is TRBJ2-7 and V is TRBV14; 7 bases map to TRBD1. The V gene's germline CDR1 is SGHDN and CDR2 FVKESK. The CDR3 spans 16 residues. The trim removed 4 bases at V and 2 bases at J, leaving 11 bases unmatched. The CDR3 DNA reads TGTGCCAGCAGCCGAGCGAGGGGGCCGGGGACCTACGAGCAGTACTTC. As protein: CASSRARGPGTYEQYF.

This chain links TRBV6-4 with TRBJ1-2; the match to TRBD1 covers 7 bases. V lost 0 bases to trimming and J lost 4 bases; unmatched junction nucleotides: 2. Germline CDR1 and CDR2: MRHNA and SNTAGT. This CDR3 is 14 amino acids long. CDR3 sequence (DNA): TGTGCCAGCAGTGACTCGGGACAGTCCTATGGCTACACCTTC. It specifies CASSDSGQSYGYTF.

The CDR3 reads CASSPFTGELFF. For the CDR3, the DNA is TGTGCCAGCAGCCCTTTCACCGGGGAGCTGTTTTTT. The V gene is TRBV7-9, the J gene TRBJ2-2; unclear D gene. V was pared by 5 bases and J by 4 bases, with 5 bases between. In germline, CDR1 is SEHNR, CDR2 FQNEAQ (reference sequence). This CDR3 spans 12 amino acids. Full variable domain (remainder filled in from reference TRBV7-9 and TRBJ2-2): DTGVSQNPRHKITKRGQNVTFRCDPISEHNRLYWYRQTLGQGPEFLTYFQNEAQLEKSRLLSDRFSAERPKGSFSTLEIQRTEQGDSAMYLCASSPFTGELFFGEGSRLTVL.

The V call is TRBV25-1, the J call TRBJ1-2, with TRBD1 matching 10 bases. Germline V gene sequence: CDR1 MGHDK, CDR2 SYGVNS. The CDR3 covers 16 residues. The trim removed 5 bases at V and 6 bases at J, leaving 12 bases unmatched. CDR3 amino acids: CASSPYRGTGADGYTF. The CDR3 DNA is TGTGCCAGCAGTCCTTATAGGGGGACAGGGGCAGATGGCTACACCTTC.

CDR3 loop: CASSEAVGAPEAFF. CDR3 bases: TGTGCCAGCAGTGAAGCGGTAGGGGCCCCTGAAGCTTTCTTT. The chain has TRBV2 and TRBJ1-1; TRBD1 might be the D (5 bases). V dropped 0 bases and J dropped 6 bases, with 11 bases sitting between them. Germline lookup yields CDR1 SNHLY and CDR2 FYNNEI. The CDR3 sequence is 14 residues long. Full variable domain (missing parts from reference TRBV2 and TRBJ1-1): EPEVTQTPSHQVTQMGQEVILRCVPISNHLYFYWYRQILGQKVEFLVSFYNNEISEKSEIFDDQFSVERPDGSNFTLKIRSTKLEDSAMYFCASSEAVGAPEAFFGQGTRLTVV.

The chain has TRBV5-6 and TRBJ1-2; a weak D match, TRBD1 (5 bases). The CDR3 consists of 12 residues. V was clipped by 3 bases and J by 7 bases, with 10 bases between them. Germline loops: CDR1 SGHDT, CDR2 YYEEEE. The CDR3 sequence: CASSSDMLGYTF. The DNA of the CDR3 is TGTGCCAGCAGCTCGGACATGCTTGGCTACACCTTC.

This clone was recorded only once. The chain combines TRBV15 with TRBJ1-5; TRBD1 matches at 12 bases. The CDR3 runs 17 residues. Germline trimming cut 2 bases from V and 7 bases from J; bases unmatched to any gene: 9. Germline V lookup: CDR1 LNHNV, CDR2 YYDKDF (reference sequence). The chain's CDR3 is CATSRKGTGGFGQPQHF. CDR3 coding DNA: TGTGCCACCAGCAGAAAAGGGACAGGGGGCTTTGGGCAGCCCCAGCATTTT.